One and the same sample provided the 20 T cell receptor beta chains below, sequenced in a study of blood T cell repertoires in COVID-19. TCRdb's table, derived via immunoSEQ multiplex PCR, lists solely in-frame clones and lacks some. The sample has some 350,000 clones, more than 75% seen once. Sequencing was done on a sample of peripheral blood. These receptors all stem from a woman under 30 who had recovered from COVID-19.

The chain employs TRBV27 and TRBJ2-3, with 10 bases fitting TRBD2. In germline, CDR1 is MNHEY, CDR2 SMNVEV (reference sequence). V dropped 9 bases and J dropped 8; count of bases not matched to a gene: 8. The CDR3 length is 13 residues. DNA for the CDR3: TGTGCCAGTCGGACTAGCGGTTCTGGTACGCAGTATTTT. Residues: CASRTSGSGTQYF.

This chain uses TRBV6-6 with TRBJ1-1; D unresolved. The V end was cut by 0 bases, the J end by 3 bases, with 11 bases between. CDR3 length: 15 amino acids. Germline loops: CDR1 MNHNY, CDR2 SVGAGI (reference sequence). The CDR3 DNA is TGTGCCAGCAGTTACTCTTCGGGTAAGCACACTGAAGCTTTCTTT. This gives the protein CASSYSSGKHTEAFF.

The CDR3, as DNA: TGTGCCAGCAGCTTGCGGGAGGGAACAAGTTCCTACGAGCAGTACGTC. Its protein is CASSLREGTSSYEQYV. J is TRBJ2-7 and V is TRBV11-3, with TRBD2 matching over 9 bases. Trimming at V came to 3 bases and at J to 1 base, leaving 7 bases not matched to a gene. CDR1 and CDR2 from the germline V gene are SGHNT and YENEEA. The CDR3 contains 16 residues.

J is TRBJ2-2 and V is TRBV6-5; 7 nucleotides match TRBD1. The CDR3 contains 15 residues. Per the germline V gene, CDR1 is MNHEY and CDR2 is SVGAGI. V lost 5 bases and J lost 6; bases outside the gene matches: 9. As DNA, the CDR3 is TGTGCCAGCAGTCTGACAGGGAATTTAGCCGGGGAGCTGTTTTTT. Translating gives CASSLTGNLAGELFF.

The chain has TRBV21-1 and TRBJ2-7; TRBD2 is the table's D call, not checked against the DNA. TRBV21-1 is a pseudogene segment. The CDR3 extends over 15 amino acids. CDR3 DNA: TGTGCCAGCAGCAACGTGTGGAGGGTGCTCTACGAGCAGTACGTC. This gives the protein CASSNVWRVLYEQYV.

This clone is a singleton in its sample. V usage is TRBV3-1 (or the pseudogene TRBV3-2) and J usage is TRBJ2-2, with 8 bases lining up with TRBD1. Germline CDR1 reads LGHDT; CDR2 reads YNNKEL (reference sequence). CDR3 length equals 16 residues. V lost 3 bases and J lost 1; bases outside the gene matches: 4. In nucleotides, the CDR3 is TGTGCCAGCAGCCAGGCCGGGACAGGGAACACCGGGGAGCTGTTTTTT. Protein product: CASSQAGTGNTGELFF.

This chain joins TRBV6-1 and TRBJ2-7, with no clear D. The CDR3 sequence is 14 residues long. Trimming cost V 2 bases and J 0 bases, with 8 bases left between them. Germline V gene data show CDR1 as MNHNS and CDR2 as SASEGT. The chain's CDR3 is CASSELSNSYEQYV. The CDR3, as DNA: TGTGCCAGCAGTGAATTGTCAAACTCCTACGAGCAGTACGTC.

The J gene is TRBJ1-4, the V gene TRBV7-9, with TRBD1 identical over 7 bases. Looked up from germline, CDR1 is SEHNR and CDR2 is FQNEAQ (reference sequence). The CDR3 is 15 amino acids. Unmatched junction bases numbered 11, after V lost 5 bases and J lost 8 bases. Here the CDR3 DNA reads TGTGCCAGCAGCGAAGGACAGGTCTTGATCGAAAAACTGTTTTTT. Translating gives CASSEGQVLIEKLFF.

V gene TRBV2 combines with J gene TRBJ1-1, with D perhaps matching TRBD1 (5 bases). The CDR3 length is 13 residues. V was cut by 8 bases and J by 2 bases, with 12 bases left in between. Germline lookup yields CDR1 SNHLY and CDR2 FYNNEI. The CDR3 DNA follows: TGTGCCAGCGGGCGGGACTTTAACACTGAAGCTTTCTTT. Protein product: CASGRDFNTEAFF.

This clone was detected a few times. The chain is built from TRBV24-1 and TRBJ2-3; 10 bases align to TRBD2. The length of the CDR3 is 17 residues. The J segment lost 2 bases and the V segment lost 11 bases, leaving 15 bases of the junction unmatched. CDR1 and CDR2 (germline): KGHDR, SFDVKD. This CDR3 reads CASAREYSGGTTDTQYF. CDR3 DNA: TGTGCCAGCGCTCGGGAATATAGCGGGGGGACCACAGATACGCAGTATTTT.

This clone was observed a single time. This chain uses TRBV5-4 with TRBJ2-7, with 7 positions matching TRBD2. CDR3 size: 16 residues. The trim removed 10 bases at V and 1 base at J, leaving 17 bases unmatched. CDR1 and CDR2 (germline): SGHNT, YYREEE (reference sequence). CDR3 sequence: CASPRGGAGASYEQYV. In DNA, the CDR3 is TGTGCCTCCCCCCGCGGGGGAGCGGGCGCTTCCTACGAGCAGTACGTC.

The V call is TRBV5-1, the J call TRBJ2-3, with D unresolved. Per germline, CDR1 SGHRS and CDR2 YFSETQ. V was shortened by 1 base and J by 2 bases, with 8 bases between the two germline ends. The CDR3 consists of 14 residues. CDR3 loop: CASSLTAPTDTQYF. In nucleotides, the CDR3 is TGCGCCAGCAGCTTGACAGCACCCACAGATACGCAGTATTTT.

The chain joins TRBV5-6 to TRBJ2-2, with 12 bases matching TRBD2. The CDR3 length is 17 residues. V lost 4 bases to trimming and J lost 2 bases; unmatched junction nucleotides: 6. Germline CDR1 is SGHDT and CDR2 is YYEEEE. This chain's CDR3 is CASSLLAGGQNTGELFF. For the CDR3, the DNA is TGTGCCAGCAGCCTGCTAGCGGGAGGGCAAAACACCGGGGAGCTGTTTTTT. Variable domain in full (rest from reference TRBV5-6 and TRBJ2-2): DAGVTQSPTHLIKTRGQQVTLRCSPKSGHDTVSWYQQALGQGPQFIFQYYEEEERQRGNFPDRFSGHQFPNYSSELNVNALLLGDSALYLCASSLLAGGQNTGELFFGEGSRLTVL.

V usage is TRBV10-3 and J usage is TRBJ2-3; D may be TRBD1 (7 bases). V was clipped by 3 bases and J by 5 bases, with 9 bases between them. CDR3 size: 13 residues. Germline V gives CDR1 ENHRY, CDR2 SYGVKD. CDR3 region: CAISDQGGDTQYF. The CDR3 DNA reads as TGTGCCATCAGTGATCAGGGGGGAGATACGCAGTATTTT.

This clone was observed a few times. This sample includes further DNA sequences coding for the same CDR3. This chain connects TRBV7-2 to TRBJ2-5; D perhaps matches TRBD2 (5 bases). CDR1 is SGHTA, CDR2 FQGNSA, per germline. This CDR3 spans 15 amino acids. Trimming removed 1 base at V and 1 base at J, with 10 bases between. In nucleotides, the CDR3 is TGTGCCAGCAGCTTAGGTTCTAGCCTCCAAGAGACCCAGTACTTC. Its protein is CASSLGSSLQETQYF.

The chain joins TRBV27 to TRBJ1-1; no firm D call. The CDR3 totals 13 residues. The germline V gene encodes CDR1 MNHEY and CDR2 SMNVEV (reference sequence). Between the trimmed V and J ends, which lost 3 bases and 2 bases, there was a span of 7 bases. The CDR3 nucleotides read TGTGCCAGCAGTTTGTCCGTTAACACTGAAGCTTTCTTT. This gives the protein CASSLSVNTEAFF.

The V call is TRBV7-9, the J call TRBJ2-7; D is possibly TRBD1 (5 bases). V lost 5 bases, J lost 7 bases, and 33 bases lay in between. Germline V gene lookup returns CDR1 SEHNR and CDR2 FQNEAQ (reference sequence). CDR3 size: 19 residues. The CDR3 nucleotides read TGTGCCAGCAGCCCGAGACGGATGGATCCGGACATTAAGGGGTGGGAGCAGTACGTC. Translation gives CASSPRRMDPDIKGWEQYV.

CDR3 in amino acids: CASLYVVWFLEPQHF. In DNA, the CDR3 is TGTGCCAGCCTATACGTGGTGTGGTTTTTGGAGCCCCAGCATTTT. The chain recombines TRBV6-5 with TRBJ1-5; D is unclear. CDR1 MNHEY and CDR2 SVGAGI come from the germline V gene. The ends were cut back, 8 bases at V and 8 bases at J, with 22 bases in the middle. The CDR3 is made up of 15 amino acids.

This clone was found once. The chain joins TRBV3-1 (or the pseudogene TRBV3-2) to TRBJ2-3; 12 nucleotides line up with TRBD2. Germline CDR1 and CDR2: LGHDT and YNNKEL (reference sequence). V gave up 3 bases and J gave up 3 bases; unmatched junction bases: 13. This CDR3 comprises 19 residues. The CDR3 DNA reads TGTGCCAGCAGCCACAGACTAGCGGGAGTCAGGGGGGGGACAGATACGCAGTATTTT. Translating it yields CASSHRLAGVRGGTDTQYF.

V usage is TRBV19 and J usage is TRBJ2-1, with D possibly TRBD2 on 6 matching bases. From germline, CDR1 is LNHDA and CDR2 SQIVND (reference sequence). Trimming stripped 3 bases from V and 6 bases from J, with 15 bases between. The CDR3 extends over 15 amino acids. CDR3 region: CASSIASRGSNEQFF. For the CDR3, the DNA is TGTGCCAGTAGTATTGCCTCGCGGGGTTCCAATGAGCAGTTCTTC.